This TCR beta chain came from a study of cytomegalovirus exposure and HLA in healthy donors. With 60 Vbeta and 13 Jbeta primers, the PCR was carried out. Original processing notes: In a later analysis, tens of millions of unique TCR beta chains included roughly 11 million shared by two or more donors. Produced via immunoSEQ multiplex PCR; TCRdb's table is partial and in-frame only. For V, J and clone size, that table is used; D and trimming come from the DNA. Here the sample spans about 120,000 clones, 65% to 85% being singletons. CDR3 size: 14 residues. CDR1 and CDR2 from the germline V gene are SGHRS and YFSETQ. The V end lost 2 bases, the J end lost 10 bases, and 13 bases lay between the germline ends. General study results and limits: An analysis done earlier found most TCR beta V segments productive about 87% or about 30% of the time. In a later analysis, HLA-associated beta chains showed higher expansion and lower generation probabilities than comparable chains.

As to this clone: What it binds is not known.

Though nominally healthy at sampling, donors likely had unrecorded immune exposures. This receptor was taken from a man between 50 and 59 years old in good health and CMV-seronegative. The sample was PBMCs. The rearrangement links TRBV5-1 to TRBJ1-6; no clear D. CDR3 sequence reads: CASSFGEDSSPLHF. CDR3 DNA: TGCGCCAGCAGCTTCGGAGAGGACTCGTCACCCCTCCACTTT.